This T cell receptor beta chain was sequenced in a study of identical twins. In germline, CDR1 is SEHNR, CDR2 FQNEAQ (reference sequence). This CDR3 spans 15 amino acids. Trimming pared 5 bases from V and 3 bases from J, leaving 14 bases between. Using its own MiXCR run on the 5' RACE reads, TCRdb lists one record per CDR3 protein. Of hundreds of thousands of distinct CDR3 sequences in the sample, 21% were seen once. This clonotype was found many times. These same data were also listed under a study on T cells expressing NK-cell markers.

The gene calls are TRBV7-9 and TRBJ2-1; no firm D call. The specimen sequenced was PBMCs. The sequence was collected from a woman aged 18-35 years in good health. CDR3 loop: CASSQGRKNYNEQFF. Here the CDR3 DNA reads TGTGCCAGCAGCCAAGGACGGAAAAACTACAATGAGCAGTTCTTC.